This TCR beta chain was recovered during a study of T cell repertoires in cytomegalovirus infection. Study-level information: Public TCR beta signature analysis indicated the presence of both CMV infection and matching HLA type.

Comment on this clonotype: What it binds is not known.

TCRdb called the reads again in MiXCR, with one record for every CDR3 protein. Found here are 400,000 or so distinct CDR3 sequences, approximately 31% of them singletons; the top ten hold about 13%. V lost 5 bases and J 4 bases, leaving 15 bases between the germline ends. CDR1 and CDR2 from the germline V gene are SGHKS and YYEKEE (reference sequence). This CDR3 contains 14 residues. General observations from the study: Cumulative frequency of public TCR beta families picked out carriers of CMV plus the relevant HLA. Ex vivo responses were dominated by HLA-C-restricted CMV-specific TCR beta clonotypes.

This chain links TRBV5-5 with TRBJ1-1; D is uncertain. Specimen: PBMCs. The receptor was derived from a human donor in good health (CMV status not recorded). Some clones in this sample may be carry-over from other donors' samples. The CDR3 nucleotides read TGTGCCAGCAGACCCTCCACCCGAATCACTGAAGCTTTCTTT. Amino acid sequence: CASRPSTRITEAFF.